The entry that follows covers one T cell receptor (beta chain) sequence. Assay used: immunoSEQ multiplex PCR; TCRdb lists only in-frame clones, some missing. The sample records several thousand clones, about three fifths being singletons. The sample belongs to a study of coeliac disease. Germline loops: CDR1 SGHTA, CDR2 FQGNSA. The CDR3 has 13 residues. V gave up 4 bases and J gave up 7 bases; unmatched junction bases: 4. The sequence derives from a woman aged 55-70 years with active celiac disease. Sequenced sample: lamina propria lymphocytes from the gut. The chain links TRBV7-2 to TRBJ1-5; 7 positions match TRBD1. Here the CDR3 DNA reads TGTGCCAGCAGCTACAGGGGTGAGCAGCCCCAGCATTTT. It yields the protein CASSYRGEQPQHF. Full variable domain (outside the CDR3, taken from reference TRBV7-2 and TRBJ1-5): GAGVSQSPSNKVTEKGKDVELRCDPISGHTALYWYRQSLGQGLEFLIYFQGNSAPDKSGLPSDRFSAERTGGSVSTLTIQRTQQEDSAVYLCASSYRGEQPQHFGDGTRLSIL.